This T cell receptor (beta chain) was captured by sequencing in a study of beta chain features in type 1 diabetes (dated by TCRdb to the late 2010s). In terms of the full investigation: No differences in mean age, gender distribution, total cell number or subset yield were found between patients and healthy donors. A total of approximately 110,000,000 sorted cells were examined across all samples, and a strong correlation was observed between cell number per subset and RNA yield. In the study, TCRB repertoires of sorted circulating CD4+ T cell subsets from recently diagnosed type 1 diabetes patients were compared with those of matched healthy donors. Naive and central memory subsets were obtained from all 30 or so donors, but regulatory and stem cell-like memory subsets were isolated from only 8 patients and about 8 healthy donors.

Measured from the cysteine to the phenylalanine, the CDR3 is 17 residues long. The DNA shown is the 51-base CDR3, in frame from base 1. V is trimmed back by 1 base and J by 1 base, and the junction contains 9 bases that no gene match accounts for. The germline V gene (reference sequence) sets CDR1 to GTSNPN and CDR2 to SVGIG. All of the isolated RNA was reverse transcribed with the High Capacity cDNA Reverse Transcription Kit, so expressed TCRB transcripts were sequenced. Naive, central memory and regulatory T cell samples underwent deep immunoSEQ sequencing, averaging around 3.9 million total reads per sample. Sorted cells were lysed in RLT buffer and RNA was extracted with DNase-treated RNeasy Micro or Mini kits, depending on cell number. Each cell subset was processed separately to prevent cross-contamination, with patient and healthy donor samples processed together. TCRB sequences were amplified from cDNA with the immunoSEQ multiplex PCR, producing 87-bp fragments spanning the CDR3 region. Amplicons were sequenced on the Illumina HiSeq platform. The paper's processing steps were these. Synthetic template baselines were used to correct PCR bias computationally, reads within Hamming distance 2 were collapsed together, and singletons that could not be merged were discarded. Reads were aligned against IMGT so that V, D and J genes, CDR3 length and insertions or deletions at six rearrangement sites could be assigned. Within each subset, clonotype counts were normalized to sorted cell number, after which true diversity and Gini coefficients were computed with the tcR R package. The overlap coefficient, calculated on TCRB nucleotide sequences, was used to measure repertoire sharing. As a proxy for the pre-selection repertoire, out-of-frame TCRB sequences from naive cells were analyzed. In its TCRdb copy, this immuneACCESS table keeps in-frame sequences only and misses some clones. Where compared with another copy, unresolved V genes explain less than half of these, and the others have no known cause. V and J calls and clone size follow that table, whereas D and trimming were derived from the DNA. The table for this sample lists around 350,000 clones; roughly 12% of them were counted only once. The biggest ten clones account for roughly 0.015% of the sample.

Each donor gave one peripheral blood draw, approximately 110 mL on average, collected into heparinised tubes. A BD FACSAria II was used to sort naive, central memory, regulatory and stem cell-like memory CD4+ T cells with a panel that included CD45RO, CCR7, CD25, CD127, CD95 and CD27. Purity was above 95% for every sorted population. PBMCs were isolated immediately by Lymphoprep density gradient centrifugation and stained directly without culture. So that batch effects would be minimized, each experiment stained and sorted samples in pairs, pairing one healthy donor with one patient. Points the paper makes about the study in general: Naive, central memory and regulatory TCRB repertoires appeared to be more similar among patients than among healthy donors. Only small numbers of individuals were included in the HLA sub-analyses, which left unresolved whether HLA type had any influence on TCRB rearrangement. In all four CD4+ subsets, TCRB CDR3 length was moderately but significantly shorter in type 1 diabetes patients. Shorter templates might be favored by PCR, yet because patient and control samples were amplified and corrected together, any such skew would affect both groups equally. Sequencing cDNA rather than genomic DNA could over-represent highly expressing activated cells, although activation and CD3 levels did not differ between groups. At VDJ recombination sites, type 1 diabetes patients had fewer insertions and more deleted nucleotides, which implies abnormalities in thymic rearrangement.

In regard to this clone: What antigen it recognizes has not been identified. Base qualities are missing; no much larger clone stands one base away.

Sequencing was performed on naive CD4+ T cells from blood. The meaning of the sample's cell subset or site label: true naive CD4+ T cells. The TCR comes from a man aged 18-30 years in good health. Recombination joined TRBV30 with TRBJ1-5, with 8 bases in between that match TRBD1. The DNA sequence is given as TGTGCCTGGAGTGAGCCCCCCCAGGGGGCAAGCAATCAGCCCCAGCATTTT. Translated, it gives CAWSEPPQGASNQPQHF.